The 15 T cell receptor beta chains in this list originate from one sample, sequenced in a study of CD8+CD57+ T cells in acquired aplastic anemia. Patients sequenced had flow cytometry evidence of CD8+CD57+ cell expansion. It was genomic DNA that served as the template for profiling TCR beta VDJ and CDR3. TCRdb reprocessed the reads via MiXCR and lists one record per CDR3 protein. The profile shows roughly 250,000 distinct CDR3 sequences, around 46% of them singletons. The sequenced material came from sorted CD4+, CD8+, or CD8+CD57+ T cells (not recorded which) from PBMCs. The receptors shown here come from a human donor with aplastic anemia.

This clonotype was observed a handful of times. The V and J genes are TRBV6-2 or TRBV6-3 and TRBJ1-1; D not resolved. The CDR3 totals 12 residues. V was trimmed by 10 bases and J by 2 bases, leaving 11 bases between them. Germline CDR1 is MNHEY and CDR2 is SVGEGT. CDR3 sequence: CATGSRNTEAFF. In DNA, the CDR3 is TGTGCCACCGGGAGTAGAAACACTGAAGCTTTCTTT.

The gene calls are TRBV30 and TRBJ2-3, with D uncertain. The V gene's germline CDR1 is GTSNPN and CDR2 SVGIG (reference sequence). V was cut by 4 bases and J by 0 bases, with 8 bases left in between. There are 13 residues in the CDR3. CDR3 DNA: TGTGCCTGGAATCCGGACAGCACAGATACGCAGTATTTT. The encoded protein is CAWNPDSTDTQYF.

The rearrangement uses TRBV28 and TRBJ2-7, with a possible D match to TRBD1 (6 bases). Per germline, CDR1 MDHEN and CDR2 SYDVKM. CDR3 length equals 14 residues. The V gene lost 2 bases and the J gene lost 3 bases, with 11 bases spanning the gap. The CDR3 region is CASSLRQGNYEQYF. The CDR3 DNA reads as TGTGCCAGCAGTTTACGGCAGGGGAACTACGAGCAGTACTTC.

Ten or more counts support this clonotype. The genes are TRBV19 and TRBJ2-5; weak D call: TRBD1 (6 bases). The CDR3 is 15 residues long. CDR1 and CDR2 (germline): LNHDA, SQIVND (reference sequence). The ends were cut back, 5 bases at V and 5 bases at J, with 18 bases in the middle. CDR3 DNA: TGTGCCAGTAGTCCCCCCACAACAGGGCCGGAGACCCAGTACTTC. Amino acid sequence: CASSPPTTGPETQYF.

There are many counts of this clonotype. The rearrangement uses TRBV9 and TRBJ2-7; perhaps TRBD2 as D (6 bases). In germline, CDR1 is SGDLS, CDR2 YYNGEE. V was shortened by 3 bases and J by 5 bases, with 15 bases between the two germline ends. The CDR3 extends over 14 amino acids. Written as DNA, the CDR3 is TGTGCCAGCAGCGCGTGGGGGGTAAACGACGAGCAGTACTTC. Protein sequence: CASSAWGVNDEQYF.

This clonotype was counted at least ten times. This chain joins TRBV7-9 and TRBJ1-1; 12 nucleotides align to TRBD1. The CDR3 loop spans 15 amino acids. Trimming removed 5 bases from V and 4 bases from J; junction bases left unmatched: 5. Germline V gene data show CDR1 as SEHNR and CDR2 as FQNEAQ (reference sequence). The CDR3 nucleotides are TGTGCCAGCAGCGACCGGGACAGGGGGCTCACTGAAGCTTTCTTT. This encodes CASSDRDRGLTEAFF.

This clonotype was detected only a few times. The chain uses TRBV27 and TRBJ1-1, with 7 bases matching TRBD1. The CDR3 totals 13 residues. The germline CDR1 and CDR2 sequences are MNHEY and SMNVEV (reference sequence). Trimming cost V 7 bases and J 6 bases; bases outside gene matches: 8. The CDR3 reads CASKNAGGSEAFF. CDR3 nucleotides: TGTGCCAGCAAAAACGCAGGGGGATCTGAAGCTTTCTTT.

This clonotype was seen only a few times. The V gene is TRBV7-2, the J gene TRBJ2-7; the D is unclear. Per germline, CDR1 SGHTA and CDR2 FQGNSA. V was pared by 5 bases and J by 2 bases, with 13 bases between. The CDR3 is made up of 14 amino acids. The chain's CDR3 is CASSPSGGPYEQYF. The CDR3 DNA reads TGTGCCAGCAGCCCTTCTGGCGGACCCTACGAGCAGTACTTC.

On this clonotype itself: Just one base apart from a much larger clone, this may be a read error. The V gene is TRBV11-3, the J gene TRBJ2-3; 12 bases fit TRBD2. The ends lost 6 bases at V and 2 bases at J; junction bases unmatched: 9. Germline assignment: CDR1 SGHNT and CDR2 YENEEA. This CDR3 has 17 amino acids. This CDR3 is CASSRYGLAGLTDTQYF. The CDR3, as DNA: TGTGCCAGCAGTCGATACGGACTAGCGGGGCTCACAGATACGCAGTATTTT.

Many counts were recorded for this clonotype. The genes are TRBV12-3 or TRBV12-4 and TRBJ1-3; D gene uncertain. This CDR3 contains 16 residues. The ends were cut back, 3 bases at V and 4 bases at J, with 16 bases in the middle. CDR3 loop: CASSFRWQDYGNTIYF. In DNA form, the CDR3 reads TGTGCCAGCAGTTTCCGTTGGCAGGATTACGGAAACACCATATATTTT.

The chain employs TRBV6-4 and TRBJ2-3; 8 nucleotides align to TRBD2. V was pared by 3 bases and J by 5 bases, with 4 bases of the junction left unmatched. Germline lookup yields CDR1 MRHNA and CDR2 SNTAGT. This CDR3 spans 14 amino acids. The CDR3, as DNA: TGTGCCAGCAGTGAAGCCAGCGGGGGAGATACGCAGTATTTT. Its protein product is CASSEASGGDTQYF.

The V and J genes are TRBV14 and TRBJ2-3; TRBD2 matches 7 bases. V lost 2 bases and J lost 0; bases outside the gene matches: 11. The germline V gene encodes CDR1 SGHDN and CDR2 FVKESK. This CDR3 is 18 amino acids long. Here the CDR3 reads CASSQPTTTSASTDTQYF. As DNA, the CDR3 is TGTGCCAGCAGCCAACCGACAACTACTAGCGCTAGCACAGATACGCAGTATTTT.

This clonotype was seen repeatedly, ten times or more. V and J are TRBV14 and TRBJ2-1; the match to TRBD1 covers 10 bases. The germline gives CDR1 SGHDN, CDR2 FVKESK. This CDR3 region has 15 residues. Trimming removed 2 bases from V and 3 bases from J; junction bases left unmatched: 1. The DNA for the CDR3 is TGTGCCAGCAGCCAATGGACAGGGGGCTACAATGAGCAGTTCTTC. This gives the protein CASSQWTGGYNEQFF.

This clonotype turned up a few times. This CDR3 is CASSELTSGAASTQYF. The CDR3 bases are TGCGCCAGCAGTGAGTTGACTAGCGGGGCAGCCTCGACCCAGTACTTC. V is TRBV10-2 and J is TRBJ2-5; 11 bases align to TRBD2. CDR1 and CDR2 (germline): WSHSY, SAAADI. This CDR3 contains 16 residues. V lost 1 base and J lost 7; bases outside the gene matches: 8.

This clonotype was counted many times. The rearrangement links TRBV9 to TRBJ2-7, with D possibly being TRBD1 (6 bases). The CDR3 loop spans 14 amino acids. Deletions cut 7 bases from V and 0 bases from J, with 14 bases between. Germline CDR1 SGDLS, CDR2 YYNGEE. In nucleotides, the CDR3 is TGTGCCAGCCCCTTTCGGACAGTCTCCTACGAGCAGTACTTC. This gives the protein CASPFRTVSYEQYF.